This T cell receptor beta chain derives from a study of Ad26.COV2.S vaccination and SARS-CoV-2 variants. Documented treatment: about 20 received Ad26.COV2.S at low or high dose, single or two shots; roughly five received placebo; per-sample allocation not given. Sampling occurred on day 63 after the first vaccine or placebo injection. V was pared by 2 bases and J by 3 bases, with 10 bases between. From germline, CDR1 is SEHNR and CDR2 FQNEAQ (reference sequence). The CDR3 extends over 15 amino acids. Sequencing was performed with immunoSEQ multiplex PCR; in TCRdb, only in-frame clones are kept and a portion is missing. The sample yields fewer than 400,000 clones, 86% seen once. This clone was seen only once.

This receptor was obtained from a person aged 18-60 years who received the Ad26.COV2.S COVID-19 vaccine or a placebo. The source material was peripheral blood, sampled in a trial of Ad26.COV2.S vaccine versus placebo. The rearrangement uses TRBV7-9 and TRBJ2-2, with a tentative D call TRBD2 (6 bases). CDR3 in DNA: TGTGCCAGCAGCTTAACCAGGGAGGACACCGGGGAGCTGTTTTTT. Encoded protein: CASSLTREDTGELFF.